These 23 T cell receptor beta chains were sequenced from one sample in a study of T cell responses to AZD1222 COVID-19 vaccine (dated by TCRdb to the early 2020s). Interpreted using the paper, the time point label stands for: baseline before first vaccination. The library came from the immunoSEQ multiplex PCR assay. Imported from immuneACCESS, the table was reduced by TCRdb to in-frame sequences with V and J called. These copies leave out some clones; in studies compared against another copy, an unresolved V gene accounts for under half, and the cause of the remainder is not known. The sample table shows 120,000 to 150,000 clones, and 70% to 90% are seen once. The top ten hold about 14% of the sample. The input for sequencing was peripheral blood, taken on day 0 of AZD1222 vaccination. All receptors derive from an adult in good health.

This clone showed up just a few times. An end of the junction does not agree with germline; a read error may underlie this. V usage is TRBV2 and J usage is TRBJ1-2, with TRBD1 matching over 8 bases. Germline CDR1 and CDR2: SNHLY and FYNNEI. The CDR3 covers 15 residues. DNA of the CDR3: TGTGCCAGCAGTCTTGGACAGGGCCCCAGCCGGGGGGCTCACTTC. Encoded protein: CASSLGQGPSRGAHF.

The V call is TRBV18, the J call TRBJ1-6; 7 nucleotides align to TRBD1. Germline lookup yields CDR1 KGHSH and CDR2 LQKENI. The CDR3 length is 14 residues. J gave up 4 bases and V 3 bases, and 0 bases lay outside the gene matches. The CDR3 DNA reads TGTGCCAGCTCACCGGGACAGTATAATTCACCCCTCCACTTT. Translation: CASSPGQYNSPLHF.

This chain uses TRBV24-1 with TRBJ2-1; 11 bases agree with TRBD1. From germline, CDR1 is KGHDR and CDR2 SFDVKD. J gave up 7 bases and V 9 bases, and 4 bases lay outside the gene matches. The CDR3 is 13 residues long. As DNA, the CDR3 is TGTGCCACCGGACAGGGGGCGCGTAATGAGCAGTTCTTC. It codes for CATGQGARNEQFF.

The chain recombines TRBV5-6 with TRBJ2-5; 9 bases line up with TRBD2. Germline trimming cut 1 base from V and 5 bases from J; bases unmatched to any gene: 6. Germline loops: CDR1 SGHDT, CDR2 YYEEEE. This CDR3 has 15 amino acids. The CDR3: CASSLPGLARETQYF. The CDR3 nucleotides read TGTGCCAGCAGCTTGCCGGGACTAGCTCGGGAGACCCAGTACTTC.

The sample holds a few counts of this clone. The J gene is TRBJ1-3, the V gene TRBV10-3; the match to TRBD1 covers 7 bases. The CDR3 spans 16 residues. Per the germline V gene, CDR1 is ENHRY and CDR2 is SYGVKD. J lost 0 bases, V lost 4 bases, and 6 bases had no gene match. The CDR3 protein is CAISASPGGSGNTIYF. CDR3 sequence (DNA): TGTGCCATCAGTGCCTCTCCAGGGGGCTCTGGAAACACCATATATTTT.

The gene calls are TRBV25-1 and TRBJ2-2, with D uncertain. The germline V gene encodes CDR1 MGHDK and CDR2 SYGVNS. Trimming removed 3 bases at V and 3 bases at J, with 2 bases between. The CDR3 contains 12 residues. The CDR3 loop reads CASSDYTGELFF. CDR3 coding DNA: TGTGCCAGCAGTGACTACACCGGGGAGCTGTTTTTT.

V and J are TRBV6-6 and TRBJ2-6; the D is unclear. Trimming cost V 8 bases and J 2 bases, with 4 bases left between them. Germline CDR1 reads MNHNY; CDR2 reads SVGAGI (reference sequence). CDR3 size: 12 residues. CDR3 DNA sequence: TGTGCCAGCGGGACTGGGGCCAACGTCCTGACTTTC. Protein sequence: CASGTGANVLTF.

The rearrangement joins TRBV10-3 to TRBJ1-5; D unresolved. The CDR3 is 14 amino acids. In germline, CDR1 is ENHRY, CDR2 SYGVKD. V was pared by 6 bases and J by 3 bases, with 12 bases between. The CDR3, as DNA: TGTGCCATCAGCGAAATTATGTCCAATCAGCCCCAGCATTTT. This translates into CAISEIMSNQPQHF.

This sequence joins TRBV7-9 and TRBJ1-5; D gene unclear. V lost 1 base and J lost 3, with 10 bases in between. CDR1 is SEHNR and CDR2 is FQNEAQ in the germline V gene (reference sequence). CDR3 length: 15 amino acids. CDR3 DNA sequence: TGTGCCAGCAGCTTAGTTGGAGGGATCAATCAGCCCCAGCATTTT. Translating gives CASSLVGGINQPQHF.

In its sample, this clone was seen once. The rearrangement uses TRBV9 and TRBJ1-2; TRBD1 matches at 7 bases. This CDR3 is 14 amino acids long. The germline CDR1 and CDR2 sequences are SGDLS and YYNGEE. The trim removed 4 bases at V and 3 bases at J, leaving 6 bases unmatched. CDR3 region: CASSLSGTDYGYTF. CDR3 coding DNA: TGTGCCAGCAGCTTATCCGGGACAGACTATGGCTACACCTTC.

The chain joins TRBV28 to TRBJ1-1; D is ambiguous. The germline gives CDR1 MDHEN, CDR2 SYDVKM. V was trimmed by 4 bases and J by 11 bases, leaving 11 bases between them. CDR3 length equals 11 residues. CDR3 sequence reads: CASSWPRGAFF. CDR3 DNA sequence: TGTGCCAGCAGTTGGCCTAGAGGGGCTTTCTTT.

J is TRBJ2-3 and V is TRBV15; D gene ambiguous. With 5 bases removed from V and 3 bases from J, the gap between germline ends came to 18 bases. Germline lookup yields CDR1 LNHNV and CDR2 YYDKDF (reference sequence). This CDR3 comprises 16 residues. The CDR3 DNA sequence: TGTGCCACCAGCTCGCCCACGAGGCCGCTGACAGATACGCAGTATTTT. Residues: CATSSPTRPLTDTQYF.

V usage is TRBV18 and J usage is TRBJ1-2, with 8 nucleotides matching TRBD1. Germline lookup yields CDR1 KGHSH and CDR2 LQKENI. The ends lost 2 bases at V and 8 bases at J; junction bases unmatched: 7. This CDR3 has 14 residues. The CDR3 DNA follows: TGTGCCAGCTCACCAATGCAGGGGGCGCAAGGCTACACCTTC. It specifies CASSPMQGAQGYTF.

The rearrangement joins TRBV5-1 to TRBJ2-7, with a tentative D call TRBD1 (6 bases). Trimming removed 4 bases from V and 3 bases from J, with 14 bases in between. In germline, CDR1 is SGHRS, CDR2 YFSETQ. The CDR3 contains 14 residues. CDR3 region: CASSLVTGSYEQYF. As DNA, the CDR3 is TGCGCCAGCAGCCTGGTAACAGGGAGCTACGAGCAGTACTTC. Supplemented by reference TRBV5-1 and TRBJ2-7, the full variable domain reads KAGVTQTPRYLIKTRGQQVTLSCSPISGHRSVSWYQQTPGQGLQFLFEYFSETQRNKGNFPGRFSGRQFSNSRSEMNVSTLELGDSALYLCASSLVTGSYEQYFGPGTRLTVT.

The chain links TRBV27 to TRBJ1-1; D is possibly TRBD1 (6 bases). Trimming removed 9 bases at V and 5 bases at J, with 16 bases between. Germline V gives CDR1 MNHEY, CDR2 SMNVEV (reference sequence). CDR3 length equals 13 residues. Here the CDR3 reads CASRRGVGTEAFF. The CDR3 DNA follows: TGTGCCAGTCGGAGGGGGGTCGGAACTGAAGCTTTCTTT.

In DNA, the CDR3 is TGCAGCGTTACGGAGGGGGCACTTGGAAACACCATATATTTT. Its protein product is CSVTEGALGNTIYF. This sequence joins TRBV29-1 and TRBJ1-3; the match to TRBD1 covers 7 bases. The germline gives CDR1 SQVTM, CDR2 ANQGSEA. The CDR3 has 14 residues. J gave up 3 bases and V 5 bases, and 7 bases lay outside the gene matches.

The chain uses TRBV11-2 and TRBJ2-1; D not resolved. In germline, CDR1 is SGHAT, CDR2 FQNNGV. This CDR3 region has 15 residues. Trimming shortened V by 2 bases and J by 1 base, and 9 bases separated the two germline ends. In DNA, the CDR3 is TGTGCCAGCAGCTTAAGGCGGCGTTCCTACAATGAGCAGTTCTTC. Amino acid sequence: CASSLRRRSYNEQFF.

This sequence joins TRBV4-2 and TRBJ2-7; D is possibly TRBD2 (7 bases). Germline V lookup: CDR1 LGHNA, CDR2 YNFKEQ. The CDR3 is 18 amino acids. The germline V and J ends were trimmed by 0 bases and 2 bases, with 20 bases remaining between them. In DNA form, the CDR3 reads TGTGCCAGCAGCCAAGAGACCACTCGTGGGGGGGCCCCCTACGAGCAGTACTTC. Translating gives CASSQETTRGGAPYEQYF.

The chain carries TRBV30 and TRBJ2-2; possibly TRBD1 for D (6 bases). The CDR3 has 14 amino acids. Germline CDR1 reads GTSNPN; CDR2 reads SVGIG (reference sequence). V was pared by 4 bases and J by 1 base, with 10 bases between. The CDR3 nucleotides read TGTGCCTGGACCAGGGGTAGGAACACCGGGGAGCTGTTTTTT. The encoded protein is CAWTRGRNTGELFF.

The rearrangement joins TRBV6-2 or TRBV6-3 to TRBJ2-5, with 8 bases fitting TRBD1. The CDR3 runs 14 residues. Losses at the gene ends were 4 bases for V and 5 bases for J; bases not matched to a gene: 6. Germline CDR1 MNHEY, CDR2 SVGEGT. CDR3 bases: TGTGCCAGCAGTTCGGACAGGGTCCTTGAGACCCAGTACTTC. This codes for CASSSDRVLETQYF.

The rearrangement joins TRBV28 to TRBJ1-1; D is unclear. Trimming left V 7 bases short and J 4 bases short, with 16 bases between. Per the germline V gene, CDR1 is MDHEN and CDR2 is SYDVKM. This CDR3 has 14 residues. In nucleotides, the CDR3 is TGTGCCAGCACCGAGGCGGGCGCTTTCACTGAAGCTTTCTTT. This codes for CASTEAGAFTEAFF.

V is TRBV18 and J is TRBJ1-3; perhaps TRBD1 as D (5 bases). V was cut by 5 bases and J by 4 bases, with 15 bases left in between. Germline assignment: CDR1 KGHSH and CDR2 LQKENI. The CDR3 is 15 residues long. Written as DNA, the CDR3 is TGTGCCAGCTCAATTGGGACCCTTGCCGGAAACACCATATATTTT. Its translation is CASSIGTLAGNTIYF.

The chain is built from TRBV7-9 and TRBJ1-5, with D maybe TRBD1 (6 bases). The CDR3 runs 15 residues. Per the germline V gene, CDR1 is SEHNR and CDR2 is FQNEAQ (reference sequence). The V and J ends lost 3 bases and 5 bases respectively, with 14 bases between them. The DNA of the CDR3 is TGTGCCAGCAGCTTGAGTCGGGGGGCGGATCAGCCCCAGCATTTT. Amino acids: CASSLSRGADQPQHF. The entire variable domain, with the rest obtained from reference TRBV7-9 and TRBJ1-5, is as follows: DTGVSQNPRHKITKRGQNVTFRCDPISEHNRLYWYRQTLGQGPEFLTYFQNEAQLEKSRLLSDRFSAERPKGSFSTLEIQRTEQGDSAMYLCASSLSRGADQPQHFGDGTRLSIL.